These T cell receptor beta chains were read from a single sample in a study of cytomegalovirus exposure and HLA in healthy donors. TCRdb's table, derived via immunoSEQ multiplex PCR, lists solely in-frame clones and lacks some. Of approximately 160,000 clones listed, 60% to 85% are singletons. The sequenced sample was PBMCs. These receptors were obtained from a woman aged 50 to 60 in good health and CMV-seropositive. CDR3s leave out the opening cysteine and the closing phenylalanine or tryptophan. Fields, in order: J gene, D gene, V gene, CDR3 protein. D genes are given only for firm matches.

J: TRBJ1-1
D: -
V: TRBV28
CDR3: ASSSRTVEAF

J: TRBJ2-7
D: TRBD1
V: TRBV2
CDR3: ASTWGQEGEQY

J: TRBJ1-4
D: -
V: TRBV2
CDR3: ASDGRATNEKLF

J: TRBJ2-3
D: -
V: TRBV5-1
CDR3: ASSLGASGSTDTQY

J: TRBJ1-1
D: -
V: TRBV11-2
CDR3: ASSLGASTEAF

J: TRBJ2-1
D: -
V: TRBV9
CDR3: ASSPRRGGPYNEQF

J: TRBJ1-2
D: TRBD1
V: TRBV19
CDR3: ASSPPGTAPYGYT

J: TRBJ2-7
D: -
V: TRBV5-5
CDR3: ASNPHQTAYEQY

J: TRBJ2-3
D: -
V: TRBV28
CDR3: ASHVTIGHTQY

J: TRBJ1-2
D: -
V: TRBV30
CDR3: AWGGPGAFYGYT

J: TRBJ2-4
D: TRBD2
V: TRBV7-2
CDR3: ASSLGSGSQNIQY

J: TRBJ1-2
D: TRBD1
V: TRBV9
CDR3: ASSPGTGVGYT

J: TRBJ2-2
D: TRBD2
V: TRBV12-5
CDR3: ASGSSIAGGTTGELF

J: TRBJ1-5
D: -
V: TRBV4-3
CDR3: ASSQDQYQPQH

J: TRBJ2-2
D: -
V: TRBV2
CDR3: ASNPGTGSTGELF

J: TRBJ1-6
D: -
V: TRBV6-5
CDR3: ASSLYRVSPLH

J: TRBJ1-6
D: -
V: TRBV11-3
CDR3: ASSAQTVSSYNSPLH

J: TRBJ1-1
D: TRBD1
V: TRBV11-2
CDR3: ASSPRTGNTEAF

J: TRBJ2-1
D: TRBD2
V: TRBV11-2
CDR3: ASSLALAESNEQF

J: TRBJ1-1
D: -
V: TRBV6-6
CDR3: ASSSPGTEAF

J: TRBJ2-1
D: TRBD2
V: TRBV29-1
CDR3: SVMLAGENEQF

J: TRBJ2-1
D: -
V: TRBV6-1
CDR3: ASSAGHQLYNEQF